Following are 25 T cell receptor beta chains from one sample sequenced in a study of T cells after yellow fever vaccination. TCRdb called the 5' RACE reads again in MiXCR, with one record for every CDR3 protein. The sample records about 320,000 distinct CDR3 sequences, 9.5% to 12% being singletons. Sample: CD4+ T cells sorted from PBMCs, taken 45 days after the yellow fever booster vaccination. The receptors shown here come from a man between 18 and 29 years old who received the YFV17D yellow fever vaccine.

V is TRBV7-3 and J is TRBJ1-1; no clear D gene. V was shortened by 5 bases and J by 0 bases, with 7 bases between the two germline ends. Looked up from germline, CDR1 is SGHTA and CDR2 is FQGTGA. CDR3 length: 13 residues. Here the CDR3 reads CASSASMNTEAFF. In DNA form, the CDR3 reads TGTGCCAGCAGCGCGTCGATGAACACTGAAGCTTTCTTT.

This clonotype was counted only a few times. The rearrangement uses TRBV29-1 and TRBJ1-5; the D is unclear. CDR1 and CDR2 (germline): SQVTM, ANQGSEA. There are 13 residues in the CDR3. Trimming removed 5 bases at V and 2 bases at J, with 10 bases between. CDR3 residues: CSVRAYRNQPQHF. DNA for the CDR3: TGCAGCGTTAGGGCTTATCGCAATCAGCCCCAGCATTTT.

This clonotype was found many times. The genes are TRBV18 and TRBJ2-7, with a possible D match to TRBD1 (6 bases). CDR3 length: 13 residues. With 5 bases removed from V and 6 bases from J, the gap between germline ends came to 14 bases. Germline V gives CDR1 KGHSH, CDR2 LQKENI. The CDR3 sequence is CASSRSDSSEQYV. The CDR3 region has the DNA TGTGCCAGCTCAAGATCGGACAGTTCCGAGCAGTACGTC.

The chain uses TRBV7-2 and TRBJ1-5; D possibly corresponds to TRBD1 (5 bases). V was trimmed by 0 bases and J by 4 bases, leaving 10 bases between them. The CDR3 totals 15 residues. Germline values: CDR1 SGHTA, CDR2 FQGNSA. CDR3: CASSLATGGNQPQHF. The CDR3 DNA reads TGTGCCAGCAGCTTAGCGACTGGGGGGAATCAGCCCCAGCATTTT. Supplemented by reference TRBV7-2 and TRBJ1-5, the full variable domain reads GAGVSQSPSNKVTEKGKDVELRCDPISGHTALYWYRQSLGQGLEFLIYFQGNSAPDKSGLPSDRFSAERTGGSVSTLTIQRTQQEDSAVYLCASSLATGGNQPQHFGDGTRLSIL.

This chain links TRBV6-2 or TRBV6-3 with TRBJ1-2, with 8 bases fitting TRBD1. From germline, CDR1 is MNHEY and CDR2 SVGEGT. The trim removed 6 bases at V and 4 bases at J, leaving 13 bases unmatched. This CDR3 is built from 16 residues. CDR3 loop: CASSNGQGTIPYGYTF. The CDR3 DNA follows: TGTGCCAGCAGCAACGGACAGGGAACCATTCCCTATGGCTACACCTTC.

This clonotype was detected a few times. V and J are TRBV5-8 and TRBJ1-1; TRBD1 agrees at 12 bases. Trimming cost V 5 bases and J 6 bases; bases outside gene matches: 8. CDR3 length equals 15 residues. Per germline, CDR1 SGHTS and CDR2 YDEGEE. The CDR3 nucleotides read TGTGCCAGCAGATCCGGGACAGGGGGCGCATCTGAAGCTTTCTTT. Protein sequence: CASRSGTGGASEAFF.

This clonotype was seen more than once but under ten times. The genes are TRBV6-2 or TRBV6-3 and TRBJ2-3, with D hard to call. From germline, CDR1 is MNHEY and CDR2 SVGEGT. This CDR3 is built from 15 residues. With 6 bases removed from V and 5 bases from J, the gap between germline ends came to 18 bases. The CDR3: CASSIETGVEDTQYF. CDR3 coding DNA: TGTGCCAGCAGCATCGAGACTGGGGTAGAAGATACGCAGTATTTT.

The rearrangement joins TRBV9 to TRBJ2-5, with 7 bases that match TRBD2. CDR1 SGDLS and CDR2 YYNGEE come from the germline V gene. The junction had 5 bases not matched to a gene; V was cut back by 0 bases and J by 3 bases. The CDR3 is 15 residues long. CDR3 sequence (DNA): TGTGCCAGCAGCGTAGGGACTAGGGCCGAAGAGACCCAGTACTTC. Translated: CASSVGTRAEETQYF.

The chain links TRBV6-2 or TRBV6-3 to TRBJ2-3; the D gene is possibly TRBD1 (6 bases). V dropped 4 bases and J dropped 4 bases, with 12 bases sitting between them. Germline V gene data show CDR1 as MNHEY and CDR2 as SVGEGT. The CDR3 consists of 14 residues. The CDR3 DNA is TGTGCCAGCAGTTTTCAGGGGAACCCAGATACGCAGTATTTT. Amino acids: CASSFQGNPDTQYF.

In its sample, this clonotype was seen many times. This chain joins TRBV7-3 and TRBJ1-1; weak D call: TRBD1 (5 bases). CDR3 length equals 15 residues. V gave up 2 bases and J gave up 0 bases, with 10 bases separating them. Germline CDR1 SGHTA, CDR2 FQGTGA. The CDR3 sequence: CASSLGGGMNTEAFF. The CDR3 DNA follows: TGTGCCAGCAGCTTAGGCGGGGGTATGAACACTGAAGCTTTCTTT.

This clonotype has more than one count but fewer than ten. The J gene is TRBJ1-2, the V gene TRBV27; the D is unclear. Germline V gene lookup returns CDR1 MNHEY and CDR2 SMNVEV (reference sequence). V was cut by 2 bases and J by 4 bases, with 8 bases left in between. The CDR3 consists of 13 residues. As DNA, the CDR3 is TGTGCCAGCAGTTTAACCCAATCCTATGGCTACACCTTC. It is translated as CASSLTQSYGYTF.

The chain combines TRBV19 with TRBJ1-6; D possibly corresponds to TRBD1 (5 bases). The CDR3 extends over 15 amino acids. The germline V gene has CDR1 LNHDA and CDR2 SQIVND (reference sequence). Trimming removed 5 bases from V and 9 bases from J, with 17 bases in between. The CDR3 DNA sequence: TGTGCCAGTAGTTTTCAGGGAACCCGGAGTTCACCCCTCCACTTT. Amino acids: CASSFQGTRSSPLHF.

This clonotype was seen at least ten times. The rearrangement joins TRBV19 to TRBJ1-6; a weak D match, TRBD1 (6 bases). Trimming took off 6 bases at V and 7 bases at J, with 13 bases between the two ends. The CDR3 consists of 14 residues. From germline, CDR1 is LNHDA and CDR2 SQIVND (reference sequence). DNA for the CDR3: TGTGCCAGTAGGGGTACAGGGCAGAATTCACCCCTCCACTTT. Its protein product is CASRGTGQNSPLHF.

This clonotype was seen a few times. The V call is TRBV18, the J call TRBJ2-7; no definite D call. Germline-derived CDR1 and CDR2 are KGHSH and LQKENI. Trimming cost V 3 bases and J 2 bases, with 8 bases left between them. This CDR3 region has 13 residues. This chain's CDR3 is CASSPRLAYEQYF. Here the CDR3 DNA reads TGTGCCAGCTCACCGAGATTAGCCTACGAGCAGTACTTC.

This clonotype was counted only a few times. The CDR3 DNA reads as TGTGCCAGCAGTTTTCGGCCGACAAGCTACGAGCAGTACGTC. Translating it yields CASSFRPTSYEQYV. The gene calls are TRBV27 and TRBJ2-7; D is unclear. This CDR3 region has 14 residues. CDR1 MNHEY and CDR2 SMNVEV come from the germline V gene (reference sequence). V was shortened by 3 bases and J by 3 bases, with 12 bases between the two germline ends.

This clonotype was recorded many times. CDR3 nucleotides: TGCGCCAGCAGCACCGGGACGGTGCAAGAGACCCAGTACTTC. Its protein product is CASSTGTVQETQYF. This chain joins TRBV5-1 and TRBJ2-5; D may correspond to TRBD1 or TRBD2 (5 bases each). CDR1 and CDR2 from the germline V gene are SGHRS and YFSETQ. The CDR3 runs 14 residues. Trimming removed 4 bases at V and 2 bases at J, with 12 bases between.

The sample holds a few counts of this clonotype. The chain has TRBV20-1 and TRBJ1-2, with 11 positions matching TRBD1. Per germline, CDR1 DFQATT and CDR2 SNEGSKA (reference sequence). The J segment lost 8 bases and the V segment lost 3 bases, leaving 5 bases of the junction unmatched. The CDR3 spans 13 residues. CDR3 nucleotides: TGCAGTGCTAGGGACAGGGGGCCCTGGGGCTACACCTTC. It translates to CSARDRGPWGYTF.

The chain is built from TRBV20-1 and TRBJ1-6; D is unresolved. The CDR3 has 17 residues. Germline V gene sequence: CDR1 DFQATT, CDR2 SNEGSKA (reference sequence). Trimming took off 2 bases at V and 0 bases at J, with 14 bases between the two ends. Written as DNA, the CDR3 is TGCAGTGCTAGACCGACGGCCTCGAGCTCCTATAATTCACCCCTCCACTTT. Its protein product is CSARPTASSSYNSPLHF.

At least ten counts were recorded for this clonotype. The chain recombines TRBV7-2 with TRBJ2-3; D is possibly TRBD1 (5 bases). Germline V lookup: CDR1 SGHTA, CDR2 FQGNSA. The CDR3 length is 12 residues. The germline V and J ends were trimmed by 5 bases and 8 bases, with 11 bases remaining between them. The CDR3 sequence: CASSPRDATQYF. DNA for the CDR3: TGTGCCAGCAGCCCCAGGGATGCTACGCAGTATTTT.

This clonotype occurred many times. This chain links TRBV7-2 with TRBJ1-5; D not resolved. V dropped 6 bases and J dropped 1 base, with 4 bases sitting between them. Germline values: CDR1 SGHTA, CDR2 FQGNSA. The CDR3 contains 12 residues. The DNA for the CDR3 is TGTGCCAGCAGTGACAGCAATCAGCCCCAGCATTTT. Translated: CASSDSNQPQHF.

A few counts support this clonotype. V is TRBV27 and J is TRBJ1-4; 8 bases map to TRBD1. V dropped 5 bases and J dropped 4; count of bases not matched to a gene: 6. The CDR3 has 15 amino acids. From germline, CDR1 is MNHEY and CDR2 SMNVEV (reference sequence). The CDR3 is CASSPRQGNNEKLFF. The CDR3 nucleotides are TGTGCCAGCAGTCCTAGACAGGGGAATAATGAAAAACTGTTTTTT.

The table lists this clonotype with many counts. V and J are TRBV29-1 and TRBJ1-5, with D unclear. The germline gives CDR1 SQVTM, CDR2 ANQGSEA. The CDR3 runs 14 residues. Trimming removed 3 bases from V and 6 bases from J, with 15 bases in between. The CDR3 reads CSVESLRSGQPQHF. DNA for the CDR3: TGCAGCGTTGAGTCACTCAGATCAGGTCAGCCCCAGCATTTT.

V gene TRBV7-2 combines with J gene TRBJ2-7, with D tentatively TRBD2 (5 bases). Germline lookup yields CDR1 SGHTA and CDR2 FQGNSA. This CDR3 contains 14 residues. The ends were cut back, 1 base at V and 4 bases at J, with 11 bases in the middle. The CDR3 DNA is TGTGCCAGCAGCTTAGGCGCGACGGGGTACGAGCAGTACGTC. Amino acids: CASSLGATGYEQYV.

The chain uses TRBV20-1 and TRBJ2-7, with TRBD2 identical over 13 bases. J lost 4 bases, V lost 3 bases, and 6 bases had no gene match. Germline CDR1 DFQATT, CDR2 SNEGSKA (reference sequence). The CDR3 is 15 amino acids. The DNA of the CDR3 is TGCAGTGCTAGGGACCGGACTAGCGGGGGTTACGAGCAGTACGTC. As protein: CSARDRTSGGYEQYV.

At least ten counts were recorded for this clonotype. The V and J genes are TRBV5-6 and TRBJ2-4, with D tentatively TRBD1 or TRBD2 (5 bases each). V gave up 0 bases and J gave up 1 base, with 11 bases separating them. Germline V gives CDR1 SGHDT, CDR2 YYEEEE. The CDR3 length is 16 residues. The CDR3 region has the DNA TGTGCCAGCAGCTTGGTATCGTGGGACGCCAAAAACATTCAGTACTTC. This gives the protein CASSLVSWDAKNIQYF.